Below, 20 T cell receptor beta chains from the same sample are listed, as sequenced in a study of blood T cell repertoires in COVID-19. Repertoires were generated with immunoSEQ multiplex PCR, while TCRdb's copy carries only in-frame clones and drops some. The sample includes 100,000 to 120,000 clones, 85% to 90% seen only once; the top ten take roughly 4.4%. Sequenced sample: peripheral blood. The receptors were sampled from a woman aged 50 to 60 with acute or convalescent COVID-19.

The gene calls are TRBV15 and TRBJ1-1; tentative D call: TRBD1 (5 bases). Germline lookup yields CDR1 LNHNV and CDR2 YYDKDF (reference sequence). This CDR3 has 14 amino acids. V dropped 1 base and J dropped 1 base, with 7 bases sitting between them. The CDR3 reads CATSRARANTEAFF. Written as DNA, the CDR3 is TGTGCCACCAGCAGAGCCAGGGCGAACACTGAAGCTTTCTTT.

CDR3 loop: CASSYSPPGTEAFF. Here the CDR3 DNA reads TGTGCCAGCAGCTATTCCCCCCCCGGCACTGAAGCTTTCTTT. The chain employs TRBV6-5 and TRBJ1-1; D remains unclear. Deletions cut 6 bases from V and 4 bases from J, with 15 bases between. This CDR3 contains 14 residues. Germline CDR1 and CDR2: MNHEY and SVGAGI.

The chain couples TRBV5-1 to TRBJ2-1, with a weak D call TRBD2 (6 bases). The CDR3 is 13 residues long. The V end was cut by 7 bases, the J end by 2 bases, with 10 bases between. CDR1 and CDR2 (germline): SGHRS, YFSETQ. In DNA form, the CDR3 reads TGCGCCAGCGGAGGGCGCCCCTACAATGAGCAGTTCTTC. Protein product: CASGGRPYNEQFF.

The chain has TRBV3-1 (or the pseudogene TRBV3-2) and TRBJ2-3; 7 bases line up with TRBD1. Germline V gives CDR1 LGHDT, CDR2 YNNKEL (reference sequence). The CDR3 covers 12 residues. Trimming removed 4 bases from V and 14 bases from J; junction bases left unmatched: 9. The CDR3 coding sequence is TGTGCCAGCAGCCTACTGACAGGGCAACGGTATTTT. This translates into CASSLLTGQRYF.

The J gene is TRBJ2-2, the V gene TRBV5-8; no definite D call. Germline-derived CDR1 and CDR2 are SGHTS and YDEGEE. The CDR3 runs 13 residues. V lost 4 bases, J lost 2 bases, and 6 bases lay in between. Written as DNA, the CDR3 is TGTGCCAGCAGCCTGGTAAACACCGGGGAGCTGTTTTTT. Residues: CASSLVNTGELFF.

V and J are TRBV10-3 and TRBJ1-1; 8 bases map to TRBD1. With V trimmed by 0 bases and J by 5 bases, 2 bases remained unmatched. CDR1 and CDR2 from the germline V gene are ENHRY and SYGVKD. CDR3 length: 14 residues. Here the CDR3 reads CAISESTGGTEAFF. CDR3 DNA: TGTGCCATCAGTGAGTCCACAGGGGGTACTGAAGCTTTCTTT.

V gene TRBV28 combines with J gene TRBJ1-4; D is unclear. V shed 8 bases and J shed 8 bases, with 15 bases lying between them. Germline CDR1 reads MDHEN; CDR2 reads SYDVKM. CDR3 length equals 13 residues. The CDR3 spells CASRINTGEKLFF. CDR3 in DNA: TGTGCCAGCCGCATTAACACGGGGGAAAAACTGTTTTTT.

The chain carries TRBV5-1 and TRBJ1-1; D unresolved. V was clipped by 0 bases and J by 5 bases, with 11 bases between them. Germline V gene sequence: CDR1 SGHRS, CDR2 YFSETQ. This CDR3 comprises 14 residues. The CDR3 loop is CASSLEIGWTEAFF. The CDR3 bases are TGCGCCAGCAGCTTGGAGATCGGGTGGACTGAAGCTTTCTTT.

The rearrangement links TRBV6-5 to TRBJ2-1, with TRBD2 identical over 10 bases. Germline CDR1 MNHEY, CDR2 SVGAGI. The CDR3 has 13 amino acids. Unmatched junction bases numbered 1, after V lost 4 bases and J lost 7 bases. The DNA for the CDR3 is TGTGCCAGCAGTTTGACTAGCGGGAATGAGCAGTTCTTC. Its protein product is CASSLTSGNEQFF.

Remarks on this clone: Other DNA sequences of this sample code for an identical CDR3. This sequence joins TRBV6-5 and TRBJ1-1; no clear D. With 0 bases removed from V and 1 base from J, the gap between germline ends came to 9 bases. Germline CDR1 MNHEY, CDR2 SVGAGI. This CDR3 comprises 15 residues. CDR3 sequence reads: CASSYSGRGNTEAFF. In DNA form, the CDR3 reads TGTGCCAGCAGTTACTCAGGCCGGGGGAACACTGAAGCTTTCTTT.

This clone appeared a single time. The chain links TRBV6-6 to TRBJ1-1; 7 bases agree with TRBD1. Germline values: CDR1 MNHNY, CDR2 SVGAGI (reference sequence). The CDR3 has 13 amino acids. The junction had 6 bases not matched to a gene; V was cut back by 6 bases and J by 5 bases. In nucleotides, the CDR3 is TGTGCCAGCAGCAAGGACAGGCAAACTGAAGCTTTCTTT. Translated, it gives CASSKDRQTEAFF.

J is TRBJ1-2 and V is TRBV24-1; perhaps TRBD1 as D (6 bases). Germline V lookup: CDR1 KGHDR, CDR2 SFDVKD. CDR3 length equals 14 residues. Trimming took 4 bases from V and 3 from J, leaving 11 bases between them. The CDR3 nucleotides read TGTGCCACCAGTGACACGGACAGTCACTATGGCTACACCTTC. This sequence encodes CATSDTDSHYGYTF.

The chain combines TRBV9 with TRBJ2-7; a possible D gene is TRBD1 (5 bases). Trimming left V 0 bases short and J 4 bases short, with 11 bases between. The CDR3 has 14 residues. Per the germline V gene, CDR1 is SGDLS and CDR2 is YYNGEE. The CDR3 coding sequence is TGTGCCAGCAGCGTAGGCGTAGGGGTGTACGAGCAGTACTTC. Residues: CASSVGVGVYEQYF.

This chain uses TRBV7-2 with TRBJ1-2, with TRBD1 as a possible D gene (5 bases). The germline V and J ends were trimmed by 5 bases and 3 bases, with 16 bases remaining between them. Germline loops: CDR1 SGHTA, CDR2 FQGNSA. CDR3 length equals 15 residues. CDR3 protein: CASSPPGGTHYGYTF. DNA of the CDR3: TGTGCCAGCAGCCCCCCGGGGGGAACCCACTATGGCTACACCTTC.

This clone was recorded once. This chain uses TRBV5-4 with TRBJ1-1; 8 bases map to TRBD1. Looked up from germline, CDR1 is SGHNT and CDR2 is YYREEE (reference sequence). Trimming at V came to 4 bases and at J to 8 bases, leaving 13 bases not matched to a gene. The CDR3 has 15 residues. The CDR3 reads CASSGNTGGAREAFF. Here the CDR3 DNA reads TGTGCCAGCAGCGGAAACACAGGGGGGGCCCGGGAAGCTTTCTTT.

The rearrangement uses TRBV7-2 and TRBJ2-5, with 8 bases that match TRBD1. Germline assignment: CDR1 SGHTA and CDR2 FQGNSA. The trim removed 0 bases at V and 5 bases at J, leaving 8 bases unmatched. This CDR3 is 16 amino acids long. For the CDR3, the DNA is TGTGCCAGCAGCTTAGCGGGGACAGGCGGATTGGAGACCCAGTACTTC. Amino acid sequence: CASSLAGTGGLETQYF.

V is TRBV3-1 (or the pseudogene TRBV3-2) and J is TRBJ2-5, with TRBD2 matching 12 bases. Trimming at V came to 4 bases and at J to 2 bases, leaving 8 bases not matched to a gene. Germline V gene data show CDR1 as LGHDT and CDR2 as YNNKEL (reference sequence). This CDR3 spans 17 amino acids. CDR3 loop: CASSLGTSGYLQETQYF. For the CDR3, the DNA is TGTGCCAGCAGCCTAGGGACTAGCGGGTACTTACAAGAGACCCAGTACTTC.

In this sample, this clone turned up a few times. The chain combines TRBV11-2 with TRBJ2-2, with TRBD1 identical over 7 bases. With V trimmed by 5 bases and J by 6 bases, 6 bases remained unmatched. Germline values: CDR1 SGHAT, CDR2 FQNNGV. This CDR3 is 14 amino acids long. CDR3 region: CASSLPQGAGELFF. CDR3 nucleotides: TGTGCCAGCAGCCTACCCCAGGGGGCCGGGGAGCTGTTTTTT.

This rearrangement joins TRBV2 to TRBJ2-1, with 7 bases fitting TRBD2. V gave up 6 bases and J gave up 2 bases; unmatched junction bases: 7. The CDR3 sequence is 15 residues long. Germline CDR1 SNHLY, CDR2 FYNNEI. CDR3 in DNA: TGTGCCAGCAGCTTGCGGGGGAATCCCTACAATGAGCAGTTCTTC. This encodes CASSLRGNPYNEQFF. Filled out from reference TRBV2 and TRBJ2-1, the complete variable domain reads EPEVTQTPSHQVTQMGQEVILRCVPISNHLYFYWYRQILGQKVEFLVSFYNNEISEKSEIFDDQFSVERPDGSNFTLKIRSTKLEDSAMYFCASSLRGNPYNEQFFGPGTRLTVL.

This clone was seen only once. This chain joins TRBV25-1 and TRBJ1-6; the D gene is possibly TRBD1 (5 bases). V was clipped by 6 bases and J by 5 bases, with 14 bases between them. The CDR3 has 15 amino acids. Germline values: CDR1 MGHDK, CDR2 SYGVNS. This CDR3 reads CASREGQTNNSPLHF. In DNA, the CDR3 is TGTGCCAGCAGGGAGGGGCAGACCAATAATTCACCCCTCCACTTT. Full variable domain (remainder filled in from reference TRBV25-1 and TRBJ1-6): EADIYQTPRYLVIGTGKKITLECSQTMGHDKMYWYQQDPGMELHLIHYSYGVNSTEKGDLSSESTVSRIRTEHFPLTLESARPSHTSQYLCASREGQTNNSPLHFGNGTRLTVT.